This entry lists 28 T cell receptor beta chains sequenced from one sample in a study of cytomegalovirus exposure and HLA in healthy donors. The PCR made use of 60 Vbeta and 13 Jbeta primers. Repertoires were generated with immunoSEQ multiplex PCR, while TCRdb's copy carries only in-frame clones and drops some. This sample carries approximately 150,000 clones, more than 75% of them seen once, and the ten largest clones take under 3%. The specimen was PBMCs. The receptors derive from a female donor in good health and CMV-seronegative.

The V and J genes are TRBV28 and TRBJ1-1, with D possibly matching TRBD1 (6 bases). Trimming pared 1 base from V and 4 bases from J, leaving 13 bases between. The CDR3 extends over 15 amino acids. Per germline, CDR1 MDHEN and CDR2 SYDVKM. The CDR3 spells CASSLFGTGFTEAFF. The CDR3 region has the DNA TGTGCCAGCAGTTTATTCGGAACAGGGTTCACTGAAGCTTTCTTT.

This chain uses TRBV9 with TRBJ1-2, with D perhaps TRBD1 (5 bases). V lost 5 bases and J lost 4, with 18 bases in between. CDR3 length: 15 amino acids. Germline-derived CDR1 and CDR2 are SGDLS and YYNGEE. The CDR3 region has the DNA TGTGCCAGCAGATTTTCGTTCGGGGGGACCTATGGCTACACCTTC. Protein product: CASRFSFGGTYGYTF.

The V gene is TRBV30, the J gene TRBJ1-2; D gene unclear. CDR1 and CDR2 (germline): GTSNPN, SVGIG (reference sequence). The CDR3 sequence is 10 residues long. The V gene lost 6 bases and the J gene lost 7 bases, with 9 bases spanning the gap. CDR3 region: CACPAGGYTF. The CDR3 region has the DNA TGTGCCTGTCCCGCAGGTGGCTACACCTTC.

Of note for this clone: One junction end does not reproduce the germline sequence, and a read error may be involved. The V and J genes are TRBV28 and TRBJ1-2; no firm D call. CDR3 length equals 13 residues. Germline CDR1 is MDHEN and CDR2 is SYDVKM. The CDR3 loop is CASSYGGRYGYPF. The DNA for the CDR3 is TGTGCCAGCAGTTACGGAGGAAGGTATGGCTACCCCTTC.

Concerning this clone: Within the sample, other DNA sequences also encode this same CDR3. The chain links TRBV14 to TRBJ1-1; D ambiguous. The CDR3 is 14 amino acids. V shed 2 bases and J shed 6 bases, with 13 bases lying between them. The germline gives CDR1 SGHDN, CDR2 FVKESK. CDR3 bases: TGTGCCAGCAGCCAAAGGGAGCTTTTCGCTGAAGCTTTCTTT. It yields the protein CASSQRELFAEAFF.

V is TRBV9 and J is TRBJ1-4, with D perhaps TRBD1 (6 bases). V was pared by 0 bases and J by 7 bases, with 13 bases between. Germline V gene lookup returns CDR1 SGDLS and CDR2 YYNGEE. CDR3 length: 15 residues. This CDR3 reads CASSVAGESGEKLFF. CDR3 sequence (DNA): TGTGCCAGCAGCGTAGCAGGGGAGAGCGGTGAAAAACTGTTTTTT. Filled out from reference TRBV9 and TRBJ1-4, the complete variable domain reads DSGVTQTPKHLITATGQRVTLRCSPRSGDLSVYWYQQSLDQGLQFLIQYYNGEERAKGNILERFSAQQFPDLHSELNLSSLELGDSALYFCASSVAGESGEKLFFGSGTQLSVL.

The J gene is TRBJ2-7, the V gene TRBV28; 8 bases match TRBD1. The germline CDR1 and CDR2 sequences are MDHEN and SYDVKM. V was clipped by 2 bases and J by 12 bases; unmatched bases: 15. The CDR3 is 15 residues long. CDR3 amino acids: CASSLPLGQAAARYF. CDR3 nucleotide sequence: TGTGCCAGCAGTTTACCCTTGGGACAGGCAGCAGCCCGGTACTTC.

This sequence joins TRBV20-1 and TRBJ1-1; D is unresolved. This CDR3 comprises 10 residues. V was trimmed by 2 bases and J by 8 bases, leaving 6 bases between them. Germline CDR1 reads DFQATT; CDR2 reads SNEGSKA (reference sequence). The CDR3 DNA reads as TGCAGTGCTAGACTCTCCGAAGCTTTCTTT. Translated, it gives CSARLSEAFF.

The chain combines TRBV30 with TRBJ1-5; D possibly corresponds to TRBD1 (6 bases). The V gene's germline CDR1 is GTSNPN and CDR2 SVGIG (reference sequence). Trimming cost V 0 bases and J 9 bases, with 12 bases left between them. The CDR3 extends over 13 amino acids. The chain's CDR3 is CAWSVSGGAPQHF. The DNA for the CDR3 is TGTGCCTGGAGTGTAAGTGGGGGCGCGCCCCAGCATTTT.

The chain recombines TRBV5-8 with TRBJ2-7, with 7 bases identical to TRBD2. Looked up from germline, CDR1 is SGHTS and CDR2 is YDEGEE. The trim removed 4 bases at V and 9 bases at J, leaving 16 bases unmatched. The CDR3 extends over 15 amino acids. The CDR3 spells CASSNSGLLASRQYF. The CDR3 region has the DNA TGTGCCAGCAGCAACTCGGGACTACTCGCCTCTCGGCAGTACTTC.

The chain joins TRBV5-6 to TRBJ2-1; 9 bases fit TRBD1. This CDR3 region has 19 residues. V shed 0 bases and J 0 bases; nucleotides not matched to a gene: 10. The germline V gene has CDR1 SGHDT and CDR2 YYEEEE. The CDR3 region has the DNA TGTGCCAGCAGCTTGGACCCGACAGGGGGTACTAGCTCCTACAATGAGCAGTTCTTC. It codes for CASSLDPTGGTSSYNEQFF.

This clone was detected once. The chain uses TRBV5-1 and TRBJ1-4; D uncertain. Germline V gene lookup returns CDR1 SGHRS and CDR2 YFSETQ. The CDR3 is 15 amino acids. V lost 1 base, J lost 2 bases, and 9 bases lay in between. For the CDR3, the DNA is TGCGCCAGCAGCTTGTATGCGGGGACTAATGAAAAACTGTTTTTT. This translates into CASSLYAGTNEKLFF.

The chain has TRBV6-4 and TRBJ2-1, with TRBD2 matching 12 bases. Germline-derived CDR1 and CDR2 are MRHNA and SNTAGT. Trimming cost V 5 bases and J 6 bases; bases outside gene matches: 5. The CDR3 extends over 15 amino acids. CDR3: CASSSLAGGRNEQFF. The CDR3 nucleotides read TGTGCCAGCAGTTCGCTAGCGGGGGGGCGCAATGAGCAGTTCTTC.

In regard to this clone: At the DNA level, this CDR3 is encoded by other sequences in the same sample as well. The chain uses TRBV11-2 and TRBJ1-4, with 10 bases identical to TRBD1. Trimming took 1 base from V and 5 from J; bases not matched to a gene: 1. This CDR3 spans 15 amino acids. Germline-derived CDR1 and CDR2 are SGHAT and FQNNGV. The CDR3 nucleotides read TGTGCCAGCAGCTTAGGGGGACAGGGGAATGAAAAACTGTTTTTT. Its protein is CASSLGGQGNEKLFF. Combining the CDR3 with reference TRBV11-2 and TRBJ1-4 gives the whole variable domain EAGVAQSPRYKIIEKRQSVAFWCNPISGHATLYWYQQILGQGPKLLIQFQNNGVVDDSQLPKDRFSAERLKGVDSTLKIQPAKLEDSAVYLCASSLGGQGNEKLFFGSGTQLSVL.

This clone was recorded a few times. The rearrangement joins TRBV7-9 to TRBJ2-7; D gene ambiguous. Germline V gene data show CDR1 as SEHNR and CDR2 as FQNEAQ (reference sequence). Trimming stripped 5 bases from V and 5 bases from J, with 10 bases between. CDR3 length: 12 residues. CDR3 DNA sequence: TGTGCCAGCAGCCCCGGGTGGGACGAGCAGTACTTC. Its protein is CASSPGWDEQYF.

A word on this clone: One end of the junction does not line up with germline, which may come from a read error. V gene TRBV9 combines with J gene TRBJ2-1, with D maybe TRBD1 (6 bases). The length of the CDR3 is 13 residues. Germline V gene data show CDR1 as SGDLS and CDR2 as YYNGEE. The CDR3 spells CANSSRQADEQFF. The CDR3 DNA follows: TGTGCCAACAGCTCCAGACAGGCAGATGAGCAGTTCTTC.

The sample holds a few counts of this clone. The chain couples TRBV7-2 to TRBJ1-2; D uncertain. This CDR3 is built from 16 residues. CDR1 SGHTA and CDR2 FQGNSA come from the germline V gene. The V end lost 2 bases, the J end lost 1 base, and 14 bases lay between the germline ends. CDR3 sequence reads: CASSLSLRISNYGYTF. The CDR3 coding sequence is TGTGCCAGCAGCTTATCTTTGCGGATCAGTAACTATGGCTACACCTTC.

J is TRBJ2-5 and V is TRBV7-6, with a weak D call TRBD2 (6 bases). V gave up 1 base and J gave up 4 bases, with 10 bases separating them. The CDR3 sequence is 14 residues long. Germline CDR1 and CDR2: SGHVS and FNYEAQ. CDR3 loop: CASSLDGGVETQYF. CDR3 sequence (DNA): TGTGCCAGCAGCTTAGACGGGGGAGTAGAGACCCAGTACTTC. Full variable domain (remainder filled in from reference TRBV7-6 and TRBJ2-5): GAGVSQSPRYKVTKRGQDVALRCDPISGHVSLYWYRQALGQGPEFLTYFNYEAQQDKSGLPNDRFSAERPEGSISTLTIQRTEQRDSAMYRCASSLDGGVETQYFGPGTRLLVL.

This chain joins TRBV9 and TRBJ2-3; TRBD1 matches 9 bases. V lost 4 bases and J lost 2; bases outside the gene matches: 5. This CDR3 contains 15 residues. Germline CDR1 is SGDLS and CDR2 is YYNGEE. The CDR3 region is CASSPRQGDTDTQYF. The CDR3 DNA reads TGTGCCAGCAGCCCCCGACAGGGGGACACAGATACGCAGTATTTT.

The table lists this clone with a few counts. This chain uses TRBV5-6 with TRBJ1-1, with D possibly being TRBD1 (5 bases). Trimming shortened V by 4 bases and J by 2 bases, and 15 bases separated the two germline ends. Germline CDR1 SGHDT, CDR2 YYEEEE. CDR3 size: 15 residues. The CDR3 nucleotides read TGTGCCAGCAGCCCCTACCTGCAGGGAAACACTGAAGCTTTCTTT. Its translation: CASSPYLQGNTEAFF.

This chain joins TRBV4-1 and TRBJ2-1; 10 bases fit TRBD2. The length of the CDR3 is 17 residues. Germline-derived CDR1 and CDR2 are MGHRA and YSYEKL. V dropped 0 bases and J dropped 2; count of bases not matched to a gene: 4. The CDR3 coding sequence is TGCGCCAGCAGCCAAGAAGGGAGCGGGAGGGCCTACAATGAGCAGTTCTTC. Translation gives CASSQEGSGRAYNEQFF.

The CDR3 region has the DNA TGTGCCAGCAGTGAGCGGACAGGGGAAGAGACCCAGTACTTC. Translated: CASSERTGEETQYF. The chain combines TRBV2 with TRBJ2-5, with TRBD1 identical over 9 bases. The ends lost 3 bases at V and 3 bases at J; junction bases unmatched: 2. This CDR3 has 14 residues. The germline CDR1 and CDR2 sequences are SNHLY and FYNNEI.

This chain connects TRBV5-4 to TRBJ2-5; TRBD2 aligns across 8 bases. CDR1 and CDR2 from the germline V gene are SGHNT and YYREEE (reference sequence). Trimming at V came to 0 bases and at J to 3 bases, leaving 7 bases not matched to a gene. The CDR3 runs to 16 residues. The CDR3 nucleotides read TGTGCCAGCAGCTTGGTTGAGCTAGCGGGTAAAGAGACCCAGTACTTC. The encoded protein is CASSLVELAGKETQYF.

This clone was observed once. The chain carries TRBV5-1 and TRBJ1-6, with D unclear. V shed 0 bases and J shed 4 bases, with 11 bases lying between them. The CDR3 length is 16 residues. Germline CDR1 reads SGHRS; CDR2 reads YFSETQ. CDR3 coding DNA: TGCGCCAGCAGCTTGGACAGTCATCCTTATAATTCACCCCTCCACTTT. It yields the protein CASSLDSHPYNSPLHF.

This sequence joins TRBV5-1 and TRBJ2-1; D may be TRBD1 (6 bases). CDR3 length equals 15 residues. Trimming pared 0 bases from V and 4 bases from J, leaving 11 bases between. Looked up from germline, CDR1 is SGHRS and CDR2 is YFSETQ. CDR3 in amino acids: CASSLDGGQYNEQFF. CDR3 coding DNA: TGCGCCAGCAGCTTGGACGGCGGACAGTACAATGAGCAGTTCTTC.

The chain joins TRBV6-5 to TRBJ2-6, with TRBD1 identical over 7 bases. The CDR3 is made up of 15 amino acids. Trimming cost V 7 bases and J 2 bases; bases outside gene matches: 5. The germline gives CDR1 MNHEY, CDR2 SVGAGI. As DNA, the CDR3 is TGTGCCAGCACACCAACAGGGGCTGGGGCCAACGTCCTGACTTTC. It specifies CASTPTGAGANVLTF.

This clone was picked up one time. The chain recombines TRBV5-5 with TRBJ2-2; TRBD2 aligns across 14 bases. Germline CDR1 is SGHKS and CDR2 is YYEKEE (reference sequence). V dropped 3 bases and J dropped 5; count of bases not matched to a gene: 3. The CDR3 contains 16 residues. The CDR3 DNA follows: TGTGCCAGCAGCTCGACTAGCGGGAGGGGGACCGGGGAGCTGTTTTTT. It is translated as CASSSTSGRGTGELFF.

The count of this clone is one. The DNA of the CDR3 is TGTGCCAGCAGTTACTCCAGACAGAACTATGGCTACACCTTC. Translated: CASSYSRQNYGYTF. The chain joins TRBV6-5 to TRBJ1-2; tentatively, D is TRBD1 (5 bases). Trimming removed 0 bases from V and 2 bases from J, with 7 bases in between. CDR1 and CDR2 from the germline V gene are MNHEY and SVGAGI. This CDR3 contains 14 residues.